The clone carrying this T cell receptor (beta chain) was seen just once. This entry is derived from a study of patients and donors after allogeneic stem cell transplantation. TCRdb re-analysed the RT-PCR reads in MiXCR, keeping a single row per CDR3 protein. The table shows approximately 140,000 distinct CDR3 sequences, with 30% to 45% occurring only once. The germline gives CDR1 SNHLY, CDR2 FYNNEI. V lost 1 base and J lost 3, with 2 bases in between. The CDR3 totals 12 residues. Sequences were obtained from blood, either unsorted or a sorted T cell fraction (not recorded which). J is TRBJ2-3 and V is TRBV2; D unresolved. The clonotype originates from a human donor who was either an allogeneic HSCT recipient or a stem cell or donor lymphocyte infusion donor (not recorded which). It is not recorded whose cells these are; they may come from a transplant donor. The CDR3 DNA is TGTGCCAGCAGTGAAGTAACAGATACGCAGTATTTT. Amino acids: CASSEVTDTQYF. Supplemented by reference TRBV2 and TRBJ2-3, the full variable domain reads EPEVTQTPSHQVTQMGQEVILRCVPISNHLYFYWYRQILGQKVEFLVSFYNNEISEKSEIFDDQFSVERPDGSNFTLKIRSTKLEDSAMYFCASSEVTDTQYFGPGTRLTVL.